This record covers a single T cell receptor beta chain. Its antigen is as yet unknown. This sample was included in a study of T cell responses to AZD1222 COVID-19 vaccine. TCRdb's copy holds only in-frame clones and misses some; the assay was immunoSEQ multiplex PCR. The profile shows approximately 68,000 clones, more than 75% of them singletons. V shed 1 base and J shed 5 bases, with 15 bases lying between them. Germline CDR1 is LNHNV and CDR2 is YYDKDF (reference sequence). The CDR3 runs 16 residues. Broader study findings: CD4 TCRs associated with vaccination spanned spike, dominating at 160-218 and 743-854. Donors were largely white British and mainly female; clonal diversity was possibly underestimated. Receipt of two AZD1222 doses was followed by a rise in Spike-specific TCR breadth and depth.

The specimen was peripheral blood, collected 28 days after the second dose of the MenACWY control vaccine. The TCR was taken from an adult who received the MenACWY meningococcal vaccine as a control. The rearrangement uses TRBV15 and TRBJ2-1; D remains ambiguous. In nucleotides, the CDR3 is TGTGCCACCAGCAGAGCGATAGGGCGGATAAACAATGAGCAGTTCTTC. Amino acids: CATSRAIGRINNEQFF.